This T cell receptor beta chain was documented in a study of cytomegalovirus exposure and HLA in healthy donors. Primers included in the PCR were 60 Vbeta and 13 Jbeta primers. The method was immunoSEQ multiplex PCR; TCRdb's version includes in-frame clones alone and lacks a portion of them. The table has around 200,000 clones, 79% seen once. With regard to this clone: Its antigen is still unknown. At one of its ends the junction is not consistent with the germline gene, which may arise from a read error.

Study-wide results and limits: In a later analysis, donors in an Asian-associated ancestry cluster reportedly had fewer N-insertions in productive TCRs than the cohort mean.

Germline CDR1 reads MDHEN; CDR2 reads SYDVKM. The CDR3 spans 16 residues. This rearrangement joins TRBV28 to TRBJ2-1, with TRBD2 matching over 9 bases. The TCR sequence derives from a woman between 18 and 30 years old in good health and CMV-seronegative. The sequenced sample was PBMCs. In DNA, the CDR3 is TGTGCCAGCAGTGTCGGTAGCGGGGGAAACTACAATGGGCAGTTCTTC. As protein: CASSVGSGGNYNGQFF. Full variable domain (rest looked up from reference TRBV28 and TRBJ2-1): DVKVTQSSRYLVKRTGEKVFLECVQDMDHENMFWYRQDPGLGLRLIYFSYDVKMKEKGDIPEGYSVSREKKERFSLILESASTNQTSMYLCASSVGSGGNYNGQFFGPGTRLTVL.